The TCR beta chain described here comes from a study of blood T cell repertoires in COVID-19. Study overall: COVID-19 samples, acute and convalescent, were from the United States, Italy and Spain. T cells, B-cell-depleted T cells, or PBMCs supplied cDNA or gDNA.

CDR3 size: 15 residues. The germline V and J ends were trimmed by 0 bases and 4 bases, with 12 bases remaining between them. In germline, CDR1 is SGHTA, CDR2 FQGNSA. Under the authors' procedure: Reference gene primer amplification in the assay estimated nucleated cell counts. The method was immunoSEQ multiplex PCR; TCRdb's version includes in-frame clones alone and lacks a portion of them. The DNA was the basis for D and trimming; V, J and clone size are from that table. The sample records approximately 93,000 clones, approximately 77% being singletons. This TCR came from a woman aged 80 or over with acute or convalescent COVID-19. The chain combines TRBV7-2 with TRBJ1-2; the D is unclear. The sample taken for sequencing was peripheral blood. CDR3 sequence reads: CASSLAGSMGYGYTF. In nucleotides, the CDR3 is TGTGCCAGCAGCTTAGCGGGCTCGATGGGCTATGGCTACACCTTC.